What follows are 7 T cell receptor beta chains derived from one specimen sequenced in a study of cytomegalovirus exposure and HLA in healthy donors. Researchers ran the PCR with 60 Vbeta and 13 Jbeta primers. Measured with immunoSEQ multiplex PCR; TCRdb has only the in-frame clones, and not every one. Here the sample spans roughly 200,000 clones, about 9.4% being singletons. Sequenced: PBMCs. These receptors were collected from a woman aged 25 to 39 in good health and CMV-seropositive.

This clone was counted between two and nine times. V is TRBV7-9 and J is TRBJ1-1; a possible D gene is TRBD1 (6 bases). This CDR3 region has 13 residues. The germline CDR1 and CDR2 sequences are SEHNR and FQNEAQ (reference sequence). Trimming took 4 bases from V and 5 from J, leaving 11 bases between them. Here the CDR3 DNA reads TGTGCCAGCAGCTCTTTGCAGGGGACTGAAGCTTTCTTT. As protein: CASSSLQGTEAFF.

Here the CDR3 DNA reads TGTGCCAGCAGTTTTTGGACAGGAGGAACGGAGCAGTACTTC. It encodes CASSFWTGGTEQYF. The chain uses TRBV7-8 and TRBJ2-7; TRBD1 agrees at 7 bases. The CDR3 contains 14 residues. Germline lookup yields CDR1 SGHVS and CDR2 FQNEAQ. The J segment lost 7 bases and the V segment lost 6 bases, leaving 12 bases of the junction unmatched.

This clone was found a few times. The rearrangement links TRBV7-3 to TRBJ1-1, with D maybe TRBD1 (5 bases). The CDR3 runs 14 residues. The ends were cut back, 4 bases at V and 1 base at J, with 10 bases in the middle. Germline loops: CDR1 SGHTA, CDR2 FQGTGA. CDR3 sequence reads: CASSSGKANTEAFF. CDR3 sequence (DNA): TGTGCCAGCAGCTCAGGGAAAGCGAACACTGAAGCTTTCTTT. Complete variable domain (other parts from reference TRBV7-3 and TRBJ1-1): GAGVSQTPSNKVTEKGKYVELRCDPISGHTALYWYRQSLGQGPEFLIYFQGTGAADDSGLPNDRFFAVRPEGSVSTLKIQRTERGDSAVYLCASSSGKANTEAFFGQGTRLTVV.

The V call is TRBV29-1, the J call TRBJ1-1; no definite D call. CDR1 SQVTM and CDR2 ANQGSEA come from the germline V gene. Trimming left V 7 bases short and J 1 base short, with 13 bases between. The CDR3 runs to 13 residues. The CDR3 here is CSARRHENTEAFF. The CDR3 bases are TGCAGCGCCCGCCGACATGAGAACACTGAAGCTTTCTTT.

The genes are TRBV9 and TRBJ2-1, with D maybe TRBD2 (6 bases). V was shortened by 4 bases and J by 4 bases, with 30 bases between the two germline ends. The length of the CDR3 is 20 residues. CDR1 and CDR2 from the germline V gene are SGDLS and YYNGEE. The chain's CDR3 is CASSPGIYPLRAGSYNEQFF. The CDR3 DNA sequence: TGTGCCAGCAGCCCGGGGATATACCCCCTCAGGGCCGGGAGTTACAATGAGCAGTTCTTC.

The table lists this clone with a few counts. The genes are TRBV2 and TRBJ1-5, with D possibly TRBD1 on 6 matching bases. V shed 5 bases and J shed 5 bases, with 19 bases lying between them. CDR3 length equals 16 residues. CDR1 is SNHLY and CDR2 is FYNNEI in the germline V gene. CDR3 residues: CASSPNGTPEDQPQHF. The CDR3 bases are TGTGCCAGCAGTCCGAACGGGACACCGGAGGATCAGCCCCAGCATTTT.

The chain is built from TRBV9 and TRBJ2-7; 7 bases match TRBD1. This CDR3 is built from 14 residues. The germline V gene has CDR1 SGDLS and CDR2 YYNGEE. V dropped 4 bases and J dropped 0; count of bases not matched to a gene: 4. CDR3 nucleotides: TGTGCCAGCAGCCGGACAGGAAACTCCTACGAGCAGTACTTC. It is translated as CASSRTGNSYEQYF.